This T cell receptor (beta chain) is drawn from a study of blood T cell repertoires in COVID-19. Study information: Spain, Italy and the United States supplied samples that represented acute and convalescent COVID-19.

The CDR3 totals 13 residues. J was trimmed by 2 bases and V by 4 bases; bases with no gene match: 1. Germline-derived CDR1 and CDR2 are GTSNPN and SVGIG (reference sequence). This clone was recorded a few times. Profiled with immunoSEQ multiplex PCR; TCRdb holds only in-frame clones, not every one. This table has around 160,000 clones, approximately 83% appearing once. Assignment of participants to cohorts was predicated upon participant-reported clinical history. This chain joins TRBV30 and TRBJ2-3; 9 bases map to TRBD2. The clonotype originates from a woman between 55 and 75 years old who had recovered from COVID-19. The sample consisted of PBMCs or T cells enriched from blood (not recorded which). CDR3 amino acids: CAWTSGNTDTQYF. CDR3 nucleotides: TGTGCCTGGACTAGCGGGAACACAGATACGCAGTATTTT. The variable domain in full, completed from reference TRBV30 and TRBJ2-3, reads SQTIHQWPATLVQPVGSPLSLECTVEGTSNPNLYWYRQAAGRGLQLLFYSVGIGQISSEVPQNLSASRPQDRQFILSSKKLLLSDSGFYLCAWTSGNTDTQYFGPGTRLTVL.